These 14 T cell receptor beta chains share one sample of origin, sequenced in a study of blood T cell repertoires in COVID-19. Here immunoSEQ multiplex PCR was the method, and the copy in TCRdb shows in-frame clones only, minus some. The sample carries approximately 260,000 clones, 84% recorded once. Sequences were obtained from peripheral blood. These receptors were collected from a human donor in a cohort sampled during active COVID-19.

The chain employs TRBV2 and TRBJ2-3; the D is unclear. CDR1 and CDR2 (germline): SNHLY, FYNNEI. With 4 bases removed from V and 6 bases from J, the gap between germline ends came to 5 bases. This CDR3 is 11 amino acids long. The CDR3, as DNA: TGTGCCAGCAGTGTGCGTGATACGCAGTATTTT. Protein sequence: CASSVRDTQYF.

A remark on this clone: A junction boundary mismatches the germline segment, possibly from a read error. The rearrangement uses TRBV6-5 and TRBJ1-6; no reliable D call. Germline V gives CDR1 MNHEY, CDR2 SVGAGI. This CDR3 region has 14 residues. The CDR3 DNA is TGTGCCAGCAGATACTCCCTATCTAATTCACCCCTCCACTTT. Its protein product is CASRYSLSNSPLHF.

This clone is a singleton in its sample. This rearrangement joins TRBV6-2 or TRBV6-3 to TRBJ2-1; 13 bases map to TRBD2. Trimming removed 6 bases from V and 7 bases from J; junction bases left unmatched: 6. The germline V gene has CDR1 MNHEY and CDR2 SVGEGT. This CDR3 spans 15 amino acids. The CDR3 DNA reads TGTGCCAGCAGCCGGCGACTAGCGGGGGGTAATGAGCAGTTCTTC. It translates to CASSRRLAGGNEQFF.

This chain links TRBV19 with TRBJ1-4; possible D gene TRBD1, 5 bases. Trimming shortened V by 6 bases and J by 3 bases, and 14 bases separated the two germline ends. The CDR3 has 15 amino acids. Looked up from germline, CDR1 is LNHDA and CDR2 is SQIVND (reference sequence). The CDR3 sequence: CASSHTGPPNEKLFF. The CDR3 bases are TGTGCCAGTAGCCATACAGGTCCGCCTAATGAAAAACTGTTTTTT.

This clone showed up just a few times. The V gene is TRBV6-7, the J gene TRBJ2-5, with no clear D. TRBV6-7 is known as an ORF, though its function is uncertain. The CDR3 has 15 residues. Trimming removed 2 bases from V and 5 bases from J, with 15 bases in between. The DNA of the CDR3 is TGTGCCAGCAGTTACCCTGTCTCTAAGCTGGAGACCCAGTACTTC. This codes for CASSYPVSKLETQYF.

The chain has TRBV7-6 and TRBJ1-1, with 9 bases matching TRBD1. The CDR3 runs to 15 residues. The V and J ends lost 2 bases and 4 bases, in that order; junction bases with no gene match: 5. The germline V gene has CDR1 SGHVS and CDR2 FNYEAQ. Here the CDR3 reads CASSLSQTGGTEAFF. In DNA form, the CDR3 reads TGTGCCAGCAGCTTAAGCCAGACAGGGGGCACTGAAGCTTTCTTT. The entire variable domain, with the rest obtained from reference TRBV7-6 and TRBJ1-1, is as follows: GAGVSQSPRYKVTKRGQDVALRCDPISGHVSLYWYRQALGQGPEFLTYFNYEAQQDKSGLPNDRFSAERPEGSISTLTIQRTEQRDSAMYRCASSLSQTGGTEAFFGQGTRLTVV.

The chain carries TRBV6-5 and TRBJ1-5; TRBD1 matches at 10 bases. The J segment lost 6 bases and the V segment lost 6 bases, leaving 5 bases of the junction unmatched. This CDR3 is 14 amino acids long. The germline V gene has CDR1 MNHEY and CDR2 SVGAGI. CDR3 region: CASRNGQGGQPQHF. CDR3 coding DNA: TGTGCCAGCAGAAATGGACAGGGGGGTCAGCCCCAGCATTTT.

The chain employs TRBV5-5 and TRBJ1-4, with 8 nucleotides matching TRBD1. Trimming cost V 2 bases and J 8 bases; bases outside gene matches: 11. This CDR3 has 16 residues. CDR1 is SGHKS and CDR2 is YYEKEE in the germline V gene (reference sequence). CDR3 residues: CASSLDGGQGGEKLFF. CDR3 DNA: TGTGCCAGCAGCTTAGACGGTGGACAGGGAGGGGAAAAACTGTTTTTT.

This chain uses TRBV5-1 with TRBJ1-3; no reliable D call. The CDR3 is 16 residues long. Looked up from germline, CDR1 is SGHRS and CDR2 is YFSETQ. Trimming took off 4 bases at V and 2 bases at J, with 16 bases between the two ends. For the CDR3, the DNA is TGCGCCAGCAGCGCGGACTTACCCCGGCCTGGAAACACCATATATTTT. It translates to CASSADLPRPGNTIYF.

This rearrangement joins TRBV18 to TRBJ2-5; maybe TRBD2 (5 bases). CDR1 KGHSH and CDR2 LQKENI come from the germline V gene. The CDR3 contains 14 residues. Trimming stripped 2 bases from V and 1 base from J, with 8 bases between. In DNA, the CDR3 is TGTGCCAGCTCACCATATACTAGCCAAGAGACCCAGTACTTC. Its translation: CASSPYTSQETQYF.

V and J are TRBV9 and TRBJ2-4, with TRBD2 matching 15 bases. Germline-derived CDR1 and CDR2 are SGDLS and YYNGEE. V was pared by 3 bases and J by 2 bases, with 6 bases of the junction left unmatched. The CDR3 contains 18 residues. The CDR3 DNA reads TGTGCCAGCAGCGGAGGACTAGCGGGAGGGCCGCCCAAAAACATTCAGTACTTC. Translated, it gives CASSGGLAGGPPKNIQYF.

V gene TRBV6-2 or TRBV6-3 combines with J gene TRBJ1-1; D is possibly TRBD1 (5 bases). V was pared by 6 bases and J by 6 bases, with 11 bases between. Germline-derived CDR1 and CDR2 are MNHEY and SVGEGT. The CDR3 runs to 12 residues. CDR3 nucleotides: TGTGCCAGCAGCTGGGGGGGATCTGAAGCTTTCTTT. Its protein is CASSWGGSEAFF.

The chain is built from TRBV9 and TRBJ2-7; 10 nucleotides line up with TRBD2. The ends lost 4 bases at V and 2 bases at J; junction bases unmatched: 12. Germline assignment: CDR1 SGDLS and CDR2 YYNGEE. The CDR3 extends over 17 amino acids. The CDR3 protein is CASSPARPSGGPYEQYF. Here the CDR3 DNA reads TGTGCCAGCAGCCCAGCTCGTCCTAGCGGGGGACCCTACGAGCAGTACTTC. Using reference TRBV9 and TRBJ2-7 for the parts outside the CDR3, the full variable domain is DSGVTQTPKHLITATGQRVTLRCSPRSGDLSVYWYQQSLDQGLQFLIQYYNGEERAKGNILERFSAQQFPDLHSELNLSSLELGDSALYFCASSPARPSGGPYEQYFGPGTRLTVT.

V gene TRBV19 combines with J gene TRBJ1-4; D is unresolved. CDR1 LNHDA and CDR2 SQIVND come from the germline V gene (reference sequence). CDR3 size: 13 residues. V lost 4 bases and J 8 bases, leaving 11 bases between the germline ends. DNA for the CDR3: TGTGCCAGTAGTACTGGAAGAGGGGAAAAACTGTTTTTT. This translates into CASSTGRGEKLFF.